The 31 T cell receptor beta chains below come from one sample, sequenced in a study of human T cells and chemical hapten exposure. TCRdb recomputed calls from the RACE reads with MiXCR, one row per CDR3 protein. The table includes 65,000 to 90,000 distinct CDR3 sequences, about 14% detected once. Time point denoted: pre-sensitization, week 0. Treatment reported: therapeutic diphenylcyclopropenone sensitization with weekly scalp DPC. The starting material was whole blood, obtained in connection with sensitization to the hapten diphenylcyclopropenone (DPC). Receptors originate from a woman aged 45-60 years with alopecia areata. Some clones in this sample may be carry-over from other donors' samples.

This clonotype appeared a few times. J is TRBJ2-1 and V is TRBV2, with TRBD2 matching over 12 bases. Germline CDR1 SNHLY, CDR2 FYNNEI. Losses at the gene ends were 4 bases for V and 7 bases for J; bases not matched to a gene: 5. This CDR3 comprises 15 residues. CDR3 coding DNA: TGTGCCAGCAGTGGCAGACTAGCGGGAGTTAATGAGCAGTTCTTC. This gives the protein CASSGRLAGVNEQFF. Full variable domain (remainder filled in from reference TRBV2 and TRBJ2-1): EPEVTQTPSHQVTQMGQEVILRCVPISNHLYFYWYRQILGQKVEFLVSFYNNEISEKSEIFDDQFSVERPDGSNFTLKIRSTKLEDSAMYFCASSGRLAGVNEQFFGPGTRLTVL.

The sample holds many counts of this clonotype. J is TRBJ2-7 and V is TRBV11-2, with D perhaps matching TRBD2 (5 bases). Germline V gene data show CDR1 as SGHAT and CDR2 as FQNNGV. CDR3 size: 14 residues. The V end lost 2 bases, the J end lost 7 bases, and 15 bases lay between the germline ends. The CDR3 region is CASSLSSGLGEQYF. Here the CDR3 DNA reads TGTGCCAGCAGCTTATCTTCTGGACTGGGGGAGCAGTACTTC. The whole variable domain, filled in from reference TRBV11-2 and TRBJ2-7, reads EAGVAQSPRYKIIEKRQSVAFWCNPISGHATLYWYQQILGQGPKLLIQFQNNGVVDDSQLPKDRFSAERLKGVDSTLKIQPAKLEDSAVYLCASSLSSGLGEQYFGPGTRLTVT.

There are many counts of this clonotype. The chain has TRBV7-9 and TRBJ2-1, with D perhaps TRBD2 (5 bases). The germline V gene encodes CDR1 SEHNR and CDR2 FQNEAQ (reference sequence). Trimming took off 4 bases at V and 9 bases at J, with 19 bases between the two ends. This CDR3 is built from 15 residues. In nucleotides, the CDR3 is TGTGCCAGCAGCTCAGCCTTTGGGAGTACCGGTGAGCAGTTCTTC. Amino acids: CASSSAFGSTGEQFF.

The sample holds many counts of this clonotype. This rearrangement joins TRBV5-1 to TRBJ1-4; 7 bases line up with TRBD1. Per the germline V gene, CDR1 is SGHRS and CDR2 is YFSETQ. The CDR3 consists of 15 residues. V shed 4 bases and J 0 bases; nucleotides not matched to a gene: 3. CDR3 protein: CASSLGTATNEKLFF. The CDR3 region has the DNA TGCGCCAGCAGCCTAGGGACAGCAACTAATGAAAAACTGTTTTTT.

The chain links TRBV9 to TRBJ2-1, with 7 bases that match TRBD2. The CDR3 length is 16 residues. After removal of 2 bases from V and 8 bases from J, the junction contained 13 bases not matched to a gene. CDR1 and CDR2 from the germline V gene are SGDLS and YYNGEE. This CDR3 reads CASSVQFQREGDEQFF. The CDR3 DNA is TGTGCCAGCAGCGTCCAATTCCAGCGGGAAGGCGATGAGCAGTTCTTC.

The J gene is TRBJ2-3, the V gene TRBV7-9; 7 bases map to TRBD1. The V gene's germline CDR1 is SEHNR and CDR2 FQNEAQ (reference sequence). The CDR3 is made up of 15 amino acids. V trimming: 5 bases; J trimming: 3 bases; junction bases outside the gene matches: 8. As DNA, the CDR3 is TGTGCCAGCAGCCACGACAGGGTGGTAACAGATACGCAGTATTTT. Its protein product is CASSHDRVVTDTQYF.

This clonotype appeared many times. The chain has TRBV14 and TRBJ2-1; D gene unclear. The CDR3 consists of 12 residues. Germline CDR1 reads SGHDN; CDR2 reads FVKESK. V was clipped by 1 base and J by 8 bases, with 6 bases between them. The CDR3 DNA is TGTGCCAGCAGCCAAGTTGGGGATGAGCAGTTCTTC. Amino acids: CASSQVGDEQFF.

In nucleotides, the CDR3 is TGTGCCATCACCCAGGGGCCGAACACTGAAGCTTTCTTT. This sequence encodes CAITQGPNTEAFF. The rearrangement uses TRBV10-3 and TRBJ1-1, with D possibly being TRBD1 (6 bases). This CDR3 is 13 amino acids long. Trimming cost V 7 bases and J 1 base, with 10 bases left between them. Germline CDR1 ENHRY, CDR2 SYGVKD.

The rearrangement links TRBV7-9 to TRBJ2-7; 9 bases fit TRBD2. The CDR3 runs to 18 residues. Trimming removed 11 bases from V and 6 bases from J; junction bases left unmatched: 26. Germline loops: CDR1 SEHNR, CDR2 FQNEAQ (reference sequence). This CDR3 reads CASKAMASGTRWSSEQYF. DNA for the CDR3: TGTGCCTCCAAAGCTATGGCTAGCGGGACCCGTTGGAGCAGCGAGCAGTACTTC.

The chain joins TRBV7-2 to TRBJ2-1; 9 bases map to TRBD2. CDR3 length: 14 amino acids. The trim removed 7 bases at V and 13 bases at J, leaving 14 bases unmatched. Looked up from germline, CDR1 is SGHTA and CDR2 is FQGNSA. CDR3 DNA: TGTGCCAGCAACAAAACCGAGAGACTAGCGGAACAGTTCTTC. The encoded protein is CASNKTERLAEQFF.

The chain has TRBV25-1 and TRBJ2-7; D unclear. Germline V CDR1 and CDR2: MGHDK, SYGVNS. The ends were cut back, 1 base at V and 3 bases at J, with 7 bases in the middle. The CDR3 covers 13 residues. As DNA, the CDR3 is TGTGCCAGCAGTGAATCCAACGGCTACGAGCAGTACTTC. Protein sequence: CASSESNGYEQYF.

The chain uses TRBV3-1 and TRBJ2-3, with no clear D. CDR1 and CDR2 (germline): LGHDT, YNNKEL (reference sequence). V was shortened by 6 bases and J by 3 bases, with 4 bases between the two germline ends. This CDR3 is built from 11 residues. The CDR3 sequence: CASRMTDTQYF. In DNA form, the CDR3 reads TGTGCCAGCAGAATGACAGATACGCAGTATTTT.

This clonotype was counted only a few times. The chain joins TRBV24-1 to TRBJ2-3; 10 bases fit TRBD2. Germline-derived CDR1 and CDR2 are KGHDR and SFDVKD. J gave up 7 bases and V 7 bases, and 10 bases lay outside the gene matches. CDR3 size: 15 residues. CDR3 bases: TGTGCCACCAGCAAGTCTAGCGGGAGCGGGAATACGCAGTATTTT. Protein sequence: CATSKSSGSGNTQYF.

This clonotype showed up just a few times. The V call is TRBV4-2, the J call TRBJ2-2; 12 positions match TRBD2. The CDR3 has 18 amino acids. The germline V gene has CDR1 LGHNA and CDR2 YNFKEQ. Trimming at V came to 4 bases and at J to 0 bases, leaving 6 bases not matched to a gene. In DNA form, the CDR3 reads TGTGCCAGCAGCCGCGGACTAGCGGGGACCGCGAACACCGGGGAGCTGTTTTTT. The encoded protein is CASSRGLAGTANTGELFF.

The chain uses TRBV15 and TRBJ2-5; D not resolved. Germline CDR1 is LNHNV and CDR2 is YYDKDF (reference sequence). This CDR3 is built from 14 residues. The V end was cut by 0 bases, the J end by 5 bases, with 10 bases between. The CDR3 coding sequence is TGTGCCACCAGCAGAGATAGGTCATCGGAGACCCAGTACTTC. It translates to CATSRDRSSETQYF.

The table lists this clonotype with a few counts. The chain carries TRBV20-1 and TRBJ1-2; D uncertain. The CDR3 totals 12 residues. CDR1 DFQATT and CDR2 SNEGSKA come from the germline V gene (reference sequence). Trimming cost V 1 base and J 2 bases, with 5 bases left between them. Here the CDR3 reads CSARVQNYGYTF. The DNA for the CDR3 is TGCAGTGCTAGAGTACAGAACTATGGCTACACCTTC.

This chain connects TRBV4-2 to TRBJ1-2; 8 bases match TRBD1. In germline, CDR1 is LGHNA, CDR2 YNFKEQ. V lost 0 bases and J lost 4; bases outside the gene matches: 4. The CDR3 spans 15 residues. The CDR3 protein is CASSQETGDGYGYTF. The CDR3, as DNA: TGTGCCAGCAGCCAAGAGACAGGGGATGGCTATGGCTACACCTTC.

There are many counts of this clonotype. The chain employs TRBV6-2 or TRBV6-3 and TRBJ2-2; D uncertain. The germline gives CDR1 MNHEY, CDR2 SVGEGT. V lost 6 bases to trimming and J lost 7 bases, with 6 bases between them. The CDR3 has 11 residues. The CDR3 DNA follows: TGTGCCAGCAGGACCGGCGGGGAGCTGTTTTTT. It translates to CASRTGGELFF.

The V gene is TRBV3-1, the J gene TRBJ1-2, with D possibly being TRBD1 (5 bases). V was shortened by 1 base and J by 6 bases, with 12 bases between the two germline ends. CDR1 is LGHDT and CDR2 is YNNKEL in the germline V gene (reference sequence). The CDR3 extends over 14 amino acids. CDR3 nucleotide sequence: TGTGCCAGCAGCCAAGCAGGGTTGGACAATGGCTACACCTTC. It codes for CASSQAGLDNGYTF.

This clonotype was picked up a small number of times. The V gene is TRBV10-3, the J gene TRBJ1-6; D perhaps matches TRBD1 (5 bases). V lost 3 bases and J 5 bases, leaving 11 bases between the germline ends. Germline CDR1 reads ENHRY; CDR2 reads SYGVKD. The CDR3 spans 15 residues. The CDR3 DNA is TGTGCCATCAGTGAAGGGACGGGGAATAATTCACCCCTCCACTTT. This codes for CAISEGTGNNSPLHF.

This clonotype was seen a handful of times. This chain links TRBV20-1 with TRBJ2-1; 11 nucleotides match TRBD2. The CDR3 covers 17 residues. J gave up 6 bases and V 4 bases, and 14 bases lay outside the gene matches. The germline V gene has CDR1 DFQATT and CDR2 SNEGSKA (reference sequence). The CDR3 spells CSAIPRRGTSGLNEQFF. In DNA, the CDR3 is TGCAGTGCTATCCCGCGGAGGGGGACTAGCGGACTCAATGAGCAGTTCTTC.

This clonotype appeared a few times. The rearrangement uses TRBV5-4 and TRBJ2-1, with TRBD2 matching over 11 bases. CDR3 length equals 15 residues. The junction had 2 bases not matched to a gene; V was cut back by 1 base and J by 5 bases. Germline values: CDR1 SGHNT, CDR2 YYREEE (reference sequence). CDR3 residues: CASSLMTSGDNEQFF. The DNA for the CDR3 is TGTGCCAGCAGCTTGATGACTAGCGGGGACAATGAGCAGTTCTTC.

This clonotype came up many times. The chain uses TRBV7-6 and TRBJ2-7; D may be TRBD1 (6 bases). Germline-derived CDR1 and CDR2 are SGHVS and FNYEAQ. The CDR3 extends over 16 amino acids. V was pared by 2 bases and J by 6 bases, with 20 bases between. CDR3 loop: CASSLNPGQFSREQYF. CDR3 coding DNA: TGTGCCAGCAGCTTAAATCCGGGACAATTCTCCCGCGAGCAGTACTTC.

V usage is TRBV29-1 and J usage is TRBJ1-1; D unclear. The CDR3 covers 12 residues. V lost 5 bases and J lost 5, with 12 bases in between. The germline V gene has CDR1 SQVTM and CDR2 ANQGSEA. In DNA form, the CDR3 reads TGCAGCGTTTCGCGAGGTCGGACTGAAGCTTTCTTT. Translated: CSVSRGRTEAFF.

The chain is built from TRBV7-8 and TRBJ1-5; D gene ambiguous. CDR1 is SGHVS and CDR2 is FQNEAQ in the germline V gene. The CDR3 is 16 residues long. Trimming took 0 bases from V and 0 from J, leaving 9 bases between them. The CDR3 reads CASSLAWENSNQPQHF. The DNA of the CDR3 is TGTGCCAGCAGCTTAGCGTGGGAAAATAGCAATCAGCCCCAGCATTTT.

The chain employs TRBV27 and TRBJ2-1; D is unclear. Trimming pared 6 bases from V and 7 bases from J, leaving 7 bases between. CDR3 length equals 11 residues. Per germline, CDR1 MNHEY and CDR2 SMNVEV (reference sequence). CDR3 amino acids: CASSSWNEQFF. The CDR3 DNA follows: TGTGCCAGCAGCAGCTGGAATGAGCAGTTCTTC.

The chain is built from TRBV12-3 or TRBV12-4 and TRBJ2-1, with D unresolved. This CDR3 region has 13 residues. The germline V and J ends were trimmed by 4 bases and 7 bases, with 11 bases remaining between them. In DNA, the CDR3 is TGTGCCAGCAGTTCCCCTTTAAAGAATGAGCAGTTCTTC. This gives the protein CASSSPLKNEQFF.

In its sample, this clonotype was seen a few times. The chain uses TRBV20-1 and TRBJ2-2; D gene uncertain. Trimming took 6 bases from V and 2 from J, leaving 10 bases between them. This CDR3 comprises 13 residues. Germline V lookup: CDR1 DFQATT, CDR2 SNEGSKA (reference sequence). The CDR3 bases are TGCAGTGCAGCTAAAGTTAACACCGGGGAGCTGTTTTTT. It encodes CSAAKVNTGELFF.

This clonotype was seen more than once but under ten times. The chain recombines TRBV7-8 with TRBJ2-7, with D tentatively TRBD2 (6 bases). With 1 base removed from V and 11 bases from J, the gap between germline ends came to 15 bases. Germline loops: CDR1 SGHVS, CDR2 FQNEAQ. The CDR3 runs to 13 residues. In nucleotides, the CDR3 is TGTGCCAGCAGCTTAGTGGTCGGTGGGGAGGAGTACTTC. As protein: CASSLVVGGEEYF.

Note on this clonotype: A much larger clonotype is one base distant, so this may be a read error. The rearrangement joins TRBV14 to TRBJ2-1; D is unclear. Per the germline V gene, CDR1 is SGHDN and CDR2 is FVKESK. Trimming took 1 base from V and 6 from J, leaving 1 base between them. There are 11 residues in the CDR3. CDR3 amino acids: CASSQVNEQFF. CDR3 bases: TGTGCCAGCAGCCAAGTCAATGAGCAGTTCTTC.

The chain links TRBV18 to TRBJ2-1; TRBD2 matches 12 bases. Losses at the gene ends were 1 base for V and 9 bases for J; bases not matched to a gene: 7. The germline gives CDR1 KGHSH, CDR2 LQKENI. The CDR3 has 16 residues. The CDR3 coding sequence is TGTGCCAGCTCACCACTTGGACTAGCGGGGCGCGGTGAGCAGTTCTTC. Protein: CASSPLGLAGRGEQFF.